Here is one T cell receptor (beta chain) with its context. The antigen remains unidentified. This was the immunoSEQ v3 assay. Assay used: immunoSEQ multiplex PCR; TCRdb lists only in-frame clones, some missing. This sample has some 7,600 clones, with 74% found just once. After removal of 3 bases from V and 2 bases from J, the junction contained 7 bases not matched to a gene. The CDR3 extends over 16 amino acids. The V gene's germline CDR1 is MRHNA and CDR2 SNTAGT. These data come from a study of TIL therapy for anti-PD-1-resistant metastatic lung cancer. Study outcomes and limitations: This highly selected cohort may not generalize to typical lung cancer patients.

Documented time point: pre-treatment sample, taken before nivolumab and TIL therapy. Tumor tissue came from excised metastases, mostly pleural nodules or supraclavicular lymph nodes. Sequences were derived from tumor tissue, sampled at baseline. The chain combines TRBV6-4 with TRBJ2-3, with 8 bases aligning to TRBD2. This receptor was identified in a person aged 25-85 years with non-small cell lung cancer. CDR3 in amino acids: CASSESGSGVTDTQYF. The CDR3 bases are TGTGCCAGCAGTGAAAGCGGGAGCGGGGTCACAGATACGCAGTATTTT.